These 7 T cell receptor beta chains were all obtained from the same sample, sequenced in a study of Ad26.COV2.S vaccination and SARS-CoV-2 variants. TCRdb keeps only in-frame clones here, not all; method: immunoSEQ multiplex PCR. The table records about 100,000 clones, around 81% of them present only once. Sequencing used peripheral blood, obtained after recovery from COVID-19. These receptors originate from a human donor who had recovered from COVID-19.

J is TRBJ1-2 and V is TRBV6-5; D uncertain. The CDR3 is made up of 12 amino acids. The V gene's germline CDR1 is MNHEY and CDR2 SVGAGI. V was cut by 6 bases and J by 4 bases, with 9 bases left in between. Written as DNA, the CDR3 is TGTGCCAGCAGGCGTTGGGGCTATGGCTACACCTTC. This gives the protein CASRRWGYGYTF.

The CDR3 DNA follows: TGTGCCAGCAGCTTTAAGGGGGTCCGGGATTCACCCCTCCACTTT. Amino acid sequence: CASSFKGVRDSPLHF. The chain links TRBV6-5 to TRBJ1-6; the D gene is possibly TRBD1 (6 bases). Trimming stripped 6 bases from V and 8 bases from J, with 17 bases between. The germline CDR1 and CDR2 sequences are MNHEY and SVGAGI. The CDR3 runs 15 residues.

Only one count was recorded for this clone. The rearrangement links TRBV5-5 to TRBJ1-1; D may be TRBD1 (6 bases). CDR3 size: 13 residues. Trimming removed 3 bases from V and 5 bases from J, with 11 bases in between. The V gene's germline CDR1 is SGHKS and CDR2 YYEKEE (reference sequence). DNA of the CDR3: TGTGCCAGCAGCTCCCCAGGGGTGACTGAAGCTTTCTTT. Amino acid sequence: CASSSPGVTEAFF.

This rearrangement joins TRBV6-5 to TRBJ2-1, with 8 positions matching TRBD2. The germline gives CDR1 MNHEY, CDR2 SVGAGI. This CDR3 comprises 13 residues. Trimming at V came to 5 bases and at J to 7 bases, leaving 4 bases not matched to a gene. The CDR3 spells CASSPRGGNEQFF. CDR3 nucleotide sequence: TGTGCCAGCAGTCCCCGGGGGGGGAATGAGCAGTTCTTC.

The CDR3 region is CASSDQGQETQYF. Written as DNA, the CDR3 is TGTGCCAGCAGTGATCAGGGCCAAGAGACCCAGTACTTC. This chain links TRBV2 with TRBJ2-5; a possible D gene is TRBD1 (5 bases). Germline V gene lookup returns CDR1 SNHLY and CDR2 FYNNEI. CDR3 length: 13 amino acids. V lost 3 bases and J lost 1, with 6 bases in between.

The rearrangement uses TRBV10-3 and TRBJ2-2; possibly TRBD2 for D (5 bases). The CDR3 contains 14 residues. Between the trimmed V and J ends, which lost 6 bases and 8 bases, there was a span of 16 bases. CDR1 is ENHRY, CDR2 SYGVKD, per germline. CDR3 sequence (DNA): TGTGCCATCAGCCTATCTAAGGGAGTTGGGGAGCTGTTTTTT. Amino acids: CAISLSKGVGELFF.

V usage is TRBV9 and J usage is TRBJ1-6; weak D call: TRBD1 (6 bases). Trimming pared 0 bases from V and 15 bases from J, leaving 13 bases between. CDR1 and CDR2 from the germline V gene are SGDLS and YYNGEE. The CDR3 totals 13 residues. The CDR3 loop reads CASSVDQRGGLHF. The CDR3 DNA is TGTGCCAGCAGCGTAGATCAAAGGGGGGGCCTCCACTTT.